What follows are 18 T cell receptor beta chains derived from one specimen sequenced in a study of CD8 T cells in ankylosing spondylitis. TCRdb used MiXCR to reprocess the 5' RACE reads, holding one entry per CDR3 protein. Among nearly 350,000 distinct CDR3 sequences listed, 14% to 15% were seen once. Material for sequencing was blood, either unsorted or a sorted T cell fraction (not recorded which). These receptor sequences come from a male donor with ankylosing spondylitis or in good health (not recorded which).

The table lists this clonotype with a few counts. The rearrangement joins TRBV15 to TRBJ2-1, with D uncertain. There are 16 residues in the CDR3. Germline V gene lookup returns CDR1 LNHNV and CDR2 YYDKDF (reference sequence). Trimming stripped 3 bases from V and 0 bases from J, with 12 bases between. In DNA, the CDR3 is TGTGCCACCAGCAGTATGGGTTTAAGCTCCTACAATGAGCAGTTCTTC. It specifies CATSSMGLSSYNEQFF.

There are a few counts of this clonotype. The chain links TRBV20-1 to TRBJ2-1; D may be TRBD1 or TRBD2 (5 bases each). V lost 5 bases to trimming and J lost 0 bases, with 14 bases between them. This CDR3 region has 15 residues. Germline-derived CDR1 and CDR2 are DFQATT and SNEGSKA (reference sequence). The CDR3 region has the DNA TGCAGTGCTGGGAAGGGGCGGGCCTCCTACAATGAGCAGTTCTTC. This sequence encodes CSAGKGRASYNEQFF.

This clonotype was seen a few times. The chain joins TRBV10-2 to TRBJ1-4; 7 bases fit TRBD1. CDR1 and CDR2 (germline): WSHSY, SAAADI. The CDR3 has 13 residues. Losses at the gene ends were 6 bases for V and 10 bases for J; bases not matched to a gene: 8. The CDR3 nucleotides are TGCGCCAGCAGAGACAGGGTAGAGACAAAACTGTTTTTT. Translated: CASRDRVETKLFF.

This clonotype was seen a single time. The genes are TRBV27 and TRBJ2-5; possible D gene TRBD2, 6 bases. The CDR3 is made up of 17 amino acids. Germline CDR1 MNHEY, CDR2 SMNVEV (reference sequence). The V gene lost 6 bases and the J gene lost 3 bases, with 23 bases spanning the gap. The CDR3 region is CASSRDPRLAIEETQYF. In DNA, the CDR3 is TGTGCCAGCAGCCGCGATCCGCGGCTAGCGATAGAAGAGACCCAGTACTTC.

A few counts support this clonotype. The chain uses TRBV9 and TRBJ1-1; 7 bases line up with TRBD1. The CDR3 spans 15 residues. V lost 2 bases and J lost 8; bases outside the gene matches: 12. The germline CDR1 and CDR2 sequences are SGDLS and YYNGEE. CDR3 in amino acids: CASSVGLLGTAEAFF. CDR3 in DNA: TGTGCCAGCAGCGTTGGGCTCCTCGGGACAGCAGAAGCTTTCTTT.

This clonotype turned up a few times. This chain connects TRBV20-1 to TRBJ2-3, with 9 positions matching TRBD2. The CDR3 totals 19 residues. The germline CDR1 and CDR2 sequences are DFQATT and SNEGSKA (reference sequence). The J segment lost 0 bases and the V segment lost 3 bases, leaving 16 bases of the junction unmatched. As DNA, the CDR3 is TGCAGTGCTAGCATCGGAGCGGGGGGACCCGTCTCTAGCACAGATACGCAGTATTTT. Amino acids: CSASIGAGGPVSSTDTQYF.

The chain links TRBV5-1 to TRBJ1-1; D is unresolved. The CDR3 spans 13 residues. With 1 base removed from V and 5 bases from J, the gap between germline ends came to 9 bases. CDR1 and CDR2 (germline): SGHRS, YFSETQ. CDR3 amino acids: CASSLQARTEAFF. The CDR3 DNA sequence: TGCGCCAGCAGCTTGCAGGCGAGGACTGAAGCTTTCTTT.

This clonotype came up a few times. The J gene is TRBJ2-5, the V gene TRBV7-9; 7 bases align to TRBD2. The ends lost 2 bases at V and 4 bases at J; junction bases unmatched: 4. The CDR3 runs to 14 residues. Germline CDR1 SEHNR, CDR2 FQNEAQ (reference sequence). DNA of the CDR3: TGTGCCAGCAGCTTACTCTCTAGCGGAGAGACCCAGTACTTC. Amino acid sequence: CASSLLSSGETQYF.

This clonotype was picked up many times. This chain links TRBV12-3 or TRBV12-4 with TRBJ2-1; 8 positions match TRBD2. The CDR3 consists of 14 residues. The junction had 10 bases not matched to a gene; V was cut back by 3 bases and J by 12 bases. The CDR3 bases are TGTGCCAGCAGTTTTTCCAGCGGGAGCCTCTGGCAGTTCTTC. This translates into CASSFSSGSLWQFF.

The rearrangement uses TRBV27 and TRBJ2-4; D remains ambiguous. The CDR3 has 16 residues. V was cut by 0 bases and J by 3 bases, with 12 bases left in between. Germline CDR1 reads MNHEY; CDR2 reads SMNVEV (reference sequence). The CDR3 loop reads CASSLSYGPSKNIQYF. For the CDR3, the DNA is TGTGCCAGCAGTTTATCTTACGGGCCAAGCAAAAACATTCAGTACTTC.

The V call is TRBV20-1, the J call TRBJ2-1; D possibly corresponds to TRBD2 (6 bases). The V and J ends lost 1 base and 12 bases respectively, with 19 bases between them. The CDR3 sequence is 14 residues long. The germline gives CDR1 DFQATT, CDR2 SNEGSKA (reference sequence). CDR3 residues: CSARVDYMVEGQFF. In nucleotides, the CDR3 is TGCAGTGCTAGAGTGGACTATATGGTTGAGGGGCAGTTCTTC.

V gene TRBV10-3 combines with J gene TRBJ1-5, with 7 nucleotides matching TRBD1. V dropped 3 bases and J dropped 4; count of bases not matched to a gene: 3. CDR3 length: 14 residues. Germline V lookup: CDR1 ENHRY, CDR2 SYGVKD. The CDR3 spells CAISEGQANQPQHF. CDR3 sequence (DNA): TGTGCCATCAGTGAAGGACAGGCGAATCAGCCCCAGCATTTT.

Only a few counts were recorded for this clonotype. This chain links TRBV9 with TRBJ2-1; D uncertain. The germline V and J ends were trimmed by 1 base and 8 bases, with 10 bases remaining between them. Germline V gene data show CDR1 as SGDLS and CDR2 as YYNGEE. The CDR3 loop spans 13 amino acids. DNA for the CDR3: TGTGCCAGCAGCGTACTTAGCAACTATGAGCAGTTCTTC. Translated, it gives CASSVLSNYEQFF.

The CDR3 reads CASSEYVRGTEAFF. The CDR3 nucleotides are TGTGCCAGCAGTGAATACGTCCGGGGGACTGAAGCTTTCTTT. The V gene is TRBV2, the J gene TRBJ1-1; tentatively, D is TRBD1 (5 bases). There are 14 residues in the CDR3. CDR1 SNHLY and CDR2 FYNNEI come from the germline V gene. V dropped 2 bases and J dropped 5 bases, with 12 bases sitting between them.

The chain couples TRBV3-1 to TRBJ2-1; 9 bases align to TRBD2. Germline trimming cut 1 base from V and 7 bases from J; bases unmatched to any gene: 8. This CDR3 contains 16 residues. From germline, CDR1 is LGHDT and CDR2 YNNKEL (reference sequence). The CDR3 DNA sequence: TGTGCCAGCAGCCAAGCACGGAGCGGGGGGAAAAATGAGCAGTTCTTC. Its translation is CASSQARSGGKNEQFF.

The chain is built from TRBV30 and TRBJ1-2; D might be TRBD1 (5 bases). Germline CDR1 GTSNPN, CDR2 SVGIG (reference sequence). The ends were cut back, 3 bases at V and 4 bases at J, with 15 bases in the middle. This CDR3 has 14 residues. CDR3 in amino acids: CAWSLGAPVYGYTF. CDR3 sequence (DNA): TGTGCCTGGAGCTTAGGGGCCCCTGTCTATGGCTACACCTTC.

This clonotype showed up many times. CDR3 amino acids: CSARDRQATGELFF. The CDR3 region has the DNA TGCAGTGCTAGAGATCGACAAGCCACCGGGGAGCTGTTTTTT. This chain connects TRBV20-1 to TRBJ2-2; D call uncertain. With 0 bases removed from V and 4 bases from J, the gap between germline ends came to 9 bases. The CDR3 loop spans 14 amino acids. The germline V gene encodes CDR1 DFQATT and CDR2 SNEGSKA (reference sequence).

This clonotype turned up a few times. This chain links TRBV4-1 with TRBJ1-1, with 8 bases that match TRBD1. The CDR3 sequence is 17 residues long. CDR1 MGHRA and CDR2 YSYEKL come from the germline V gene. The V gene end was trimmed by 4 bases and the J gene end by 3 bases; junction bases not matched to a gene: 13. The CDR3 DNA is TGCGCCAGCAGCCTCCGGGGGACAGGCAACACTTACACTGAAGCTTTCTTT. This sequence encodes CASSLRGTGNTYTEAFF.